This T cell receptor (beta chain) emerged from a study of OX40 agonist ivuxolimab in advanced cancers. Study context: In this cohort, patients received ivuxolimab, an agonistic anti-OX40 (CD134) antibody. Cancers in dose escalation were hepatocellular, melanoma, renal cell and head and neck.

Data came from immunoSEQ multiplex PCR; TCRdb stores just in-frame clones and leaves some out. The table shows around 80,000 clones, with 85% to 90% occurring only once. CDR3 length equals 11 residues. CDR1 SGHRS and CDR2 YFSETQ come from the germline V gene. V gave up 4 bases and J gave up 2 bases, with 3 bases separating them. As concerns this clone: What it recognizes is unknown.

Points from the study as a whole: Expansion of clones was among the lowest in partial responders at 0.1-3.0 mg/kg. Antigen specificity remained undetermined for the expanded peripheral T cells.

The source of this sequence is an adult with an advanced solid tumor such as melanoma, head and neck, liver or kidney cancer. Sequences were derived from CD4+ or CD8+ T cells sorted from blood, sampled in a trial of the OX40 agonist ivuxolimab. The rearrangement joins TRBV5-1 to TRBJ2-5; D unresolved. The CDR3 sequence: CASSQQETQYF. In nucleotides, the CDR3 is TGCGCCAGCAGCCAACAAGAGACCCAGTACTTC.